The sample holds one count of the clone carrying this TCR beta chain. The sample comes from a study of blood T cell repertoires in COVID-19. In the study overall: Samples of COVID-19 (acute and convalescent) were obtained from the United States, Italy and Spain. In each case, the material was cDNA or gDNA derived from T cells, B-cell-depleted T cells, or PBMCs.

Per the original methods: Amplification of reference gene primers provided the estimated nucleated cell counts. Only in-frame clones appear in the TCRdb table, and some are missing; sequencing was by immunoSEQ multiplex PCR. V, J and clone size derive from that table, while D and trimming were established from the DNA sequence. Among around 68,000 clones listed, about 87% were seen once. The CDR3 is 18 amino acids. Germline CDR1 SGHVS, CDR2 FQNEAQ. Trimming left V 1 base short and J 0 bases short, with 13 bases between. The sequencing input was peripheral blood. J is TRBJ2-6 and V is TRBV7-8; D unclear. This TCR derives from a human donor in a cohort sampled during active COVID-19. The CDR3 loop reads CASSLVAASSSGANVLTF. Written as DNA, the CDR3 is TGTGCCAGCAGCTTAGTTGCAGCCTCTAGCTCTGGGGCCAACGTCCTGACTTTC.